The clone carrying this TCR beta chain was detected a few times. TCRdb called the reads again in MiXCR, with one record for every CDR3 protein. This sample has approximately 100,000 distinct CDR3 sequences; 23% occur once, and the top ten carry more than 35%. Germline values: CDR1 SGHVS, CDR2 FNYEAQ. V was clipped by 4 bases and J by 3 bases; unmatched bases: 9. CDR3 length: 15 amino acids. This specimen belongs to a study of T cell repertoires in cytomegalovirus infection. V and J are TRBV7-6 and TRBJ2-7; TRBD1 matches at 7 bases. The receptor was isolated from a human donor in good health (CMV status not recorded). Some clones in this sample may be carry-over from other donors' samples. Source material: CD8+ T cells from PBMCs. CDR3 protein: CASSYLRDSFYEQYF. The CDR3 coding sequence is TGTGCCAGCAGCTACCTCCGGGACAGTTTCTACGAGCAGTACTTC. Variable domain in full (rest from reference TRBV7-6 and TRBJ2-7): GAGVSQSPRYKVTKRGQDVALRCDPISGHVSLYWYRQALGQGPEFLTYFNYEAQQDKSGLPNDRFSAERPEGSISTLTIQRTEQRDSAMYRCASSYLRDSFYEQYFGPGTRLTVT.